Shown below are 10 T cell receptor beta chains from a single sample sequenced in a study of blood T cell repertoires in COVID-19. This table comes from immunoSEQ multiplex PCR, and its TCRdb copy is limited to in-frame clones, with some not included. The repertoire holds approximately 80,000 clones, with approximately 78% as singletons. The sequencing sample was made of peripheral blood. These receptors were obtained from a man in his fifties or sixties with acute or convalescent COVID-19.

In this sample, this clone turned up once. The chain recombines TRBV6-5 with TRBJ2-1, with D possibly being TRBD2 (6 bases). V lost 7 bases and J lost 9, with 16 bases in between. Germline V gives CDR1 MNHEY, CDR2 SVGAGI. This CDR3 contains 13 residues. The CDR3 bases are TGTGCCAGCAACCCACGACTAGTCGGTGAGCAGTTCTTC. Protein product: CASNPRLVGEQFF.

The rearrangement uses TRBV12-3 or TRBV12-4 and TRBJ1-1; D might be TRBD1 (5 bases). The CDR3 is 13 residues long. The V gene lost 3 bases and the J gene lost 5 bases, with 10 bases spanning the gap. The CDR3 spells CASSLIGGTEAFF. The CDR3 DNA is TGTGCCAGCAGTTTGATCGGGGGAACTGAAGCTTTCTTT.

The CDR3 coding sequence is TGTGCCAGCAGCCAAGATGTCGAGGGGGCCACAGATACGCAGTATTTT. It translates to CASSQDVEGATDTQYF. J is TRBJ2-3 and V is TRBV3-1 (or the pseudogene TRBV3-2), with 7 bases aligning to TRBD1. Germline V gene lookup returns CDR1 LGHDT and CDR2 YNNKEL (reference sequence). The CDR3 consists of 16 residues. Trimming cost V 0 bases and J 2 bases; bases outside gene matches: 5.

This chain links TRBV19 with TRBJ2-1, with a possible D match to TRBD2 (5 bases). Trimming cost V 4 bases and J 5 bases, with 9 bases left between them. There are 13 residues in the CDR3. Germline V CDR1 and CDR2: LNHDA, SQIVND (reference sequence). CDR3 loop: CASSKRGNNEQFF. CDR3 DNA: TGTGCCAGTAGTAAACGGGGTAACAATGAGCAGTTCTTC.

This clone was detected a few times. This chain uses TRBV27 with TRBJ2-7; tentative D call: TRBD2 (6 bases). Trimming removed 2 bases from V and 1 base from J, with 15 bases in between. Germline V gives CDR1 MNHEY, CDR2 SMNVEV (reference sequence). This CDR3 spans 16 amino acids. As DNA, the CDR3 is TGTGCCAGCAGTTTAGGGGCAGGGAGGAGGTCCTACGAGCAGTACTTC. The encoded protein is CASSLGAGRRSYEQYF.

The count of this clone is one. The CDR3 DNA reads as TGTGCCAGCAGCTTACTCGTCGGTTCCGGAAACACCATATATTTT. Protein sequence: CASSLLVGSGNTIYF. The rearrangement links TRBV11-1 to TRBJ1-3; D remains unclear. Germline V gene lookup returns CDR1 SGHAT and CDR2 FQDESV (reference sequence). The CDR3 extends over 15 amino acids. Trimming took off 2 bases at V and 4 bases at J, with 12 bases between the two ends.

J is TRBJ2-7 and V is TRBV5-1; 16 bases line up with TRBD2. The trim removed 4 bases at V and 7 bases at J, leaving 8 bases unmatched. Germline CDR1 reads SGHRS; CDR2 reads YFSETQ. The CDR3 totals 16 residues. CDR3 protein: CASSTGTSGGAWEQYF. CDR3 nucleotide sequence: TGCGCCAGCAGCACAGGGACTAGCGGGGGGGCCTGGGAGCAGTACTTC. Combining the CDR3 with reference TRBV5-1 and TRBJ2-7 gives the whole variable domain KAGVTQTPRYLIKTRGQQVTLSCSPISGHRSVSWYQQTPGQGLQFLFEYFSETQRNKGNFPGRFSGRQFSNSRSEMNVSTLELGDSALYLCASSTGTSGGAWEQYFGPGTRLTVT.

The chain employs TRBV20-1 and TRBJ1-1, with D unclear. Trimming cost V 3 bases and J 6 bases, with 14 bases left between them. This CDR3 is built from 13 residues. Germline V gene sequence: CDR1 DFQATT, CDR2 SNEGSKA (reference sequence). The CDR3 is CSASRPGSAEAFF. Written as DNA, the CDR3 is TGCAGTGCTAGTAGGCCGGGGTCCGCTGAAGCTTTCTTT.

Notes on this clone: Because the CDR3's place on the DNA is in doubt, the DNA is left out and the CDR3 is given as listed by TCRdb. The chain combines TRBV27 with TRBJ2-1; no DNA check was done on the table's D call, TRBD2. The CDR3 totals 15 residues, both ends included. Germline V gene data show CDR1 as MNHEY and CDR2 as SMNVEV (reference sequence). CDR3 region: CASSSSGLGMGEQFF.

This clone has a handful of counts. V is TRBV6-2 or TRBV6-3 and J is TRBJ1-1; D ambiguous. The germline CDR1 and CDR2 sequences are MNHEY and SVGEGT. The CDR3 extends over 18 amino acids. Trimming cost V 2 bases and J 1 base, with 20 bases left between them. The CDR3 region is CASSYISPGEDRNTEAFF. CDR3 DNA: TGTGCCAGCAGTTACATATCCCCCGGGGAAGATCGGAACACTGAAGCTTTCTTT.